The 15 T cell receptor beta chains in this list originate from one sample, sequenced in a study of cytomegalovirus exposure and HLA in healthy donors (dated by TCRdb to the late 2010s). Library prep was done by the immunoSEQ multiplex PCR assay. The source is immuneACCESS, and TCRdb retained only in-frame sequences with V and J called. Part of the clones is not carried over; for the studies checked, unresolved V genes explain less than half of this, and the remainder is unexplained. Within this sample are more than 140,000 clones, with less than 90% of them counted one time only. Of the sample, 2.5% to 4% falls within the top ten clones. Sequencing was carried out using PBMCs. These receptors were obtained from a woman in her late teens or twenties in good health and CMV-seropositive.

The chain is built from TRBV29-1 and TRBJ2-5; no definite D call. Trimming removed 3 bases at V and 0 bases at J, with 5 bases between. The V gene's germline CDR1 is SQVTM and CDR2 ANQGSEA. The CDR3 contains 12 residues. Written as DNA, the CDR3 is TGCAGCGTTGATCCCGACCAAGAGACCCAGTACTTC. Translation gives CSVDPDQETQYF. Combining the CDR3 with reference TRBV29-1 and TRBJ2-5 gives the whole variable domain SAVISQKPSRDICQRGTSLTIQCQVDSQVTMMFWYRQQPGQSLTLIATANQGSEATYESGFVIDKFPISRPNLTFSTLTVSNMSPEDSSIYLCSVDPDQETQYFGPGTRLLVL.

The CDR3 nucleotides are TGTGCCAGTAGTGAGTGGAGTAGCAATGAGCAGTTCTTC. Encoded protein: CASSEWSSNEQFF. The chain recombines TRBV19 with TRBJ2-1; D is unclear. The germline gives CDR1 LNHDA, CDR2 SQIVND (reference sequence). This CDR3 is 13 amino acids long. Deletions cut 5 bases from V and 6 bases from J, with 11 bases between.

This chain joins TRBV11-2 and TRBJ2-7; 13 bases line up with TRBD2. The length of the CDR3 is 15 residues. The V gene's germline CDR1 is SGHAT and CDR2 FQNNGV. The junction had 7 bases not matched to a gene; V was cut back by 4 bases and J by 7 bases. Written as DNA, the CDR3 is TGTGCCAGCAGCTCCCCCGTGGGACTAGCGGGGGAGCAGTACTTC. Amino acids: CASSSPVGLAGEQYF.

This chain joins TRBV7-8 and TRBJ2-2; maybe TRBD1 (7 bases). Germline V gene data show CDR1 as SGHVS and CDR2 as FQNEAQ. The CDR3 loop spans 15 amino acids. V was pared by 6 bases and J by 4 bases, with 15 bases between. CDR3 amino acids: CASRTRQGPTGELFF. In DNA, the CDR3 is TGTGCCAGCAGGACTAGACAGGGTCCCACCGGGGAGCTGTTTTTT. The variable domain in full, completed from reference TRBV7-8 and TRBJ2-2, reads GAGVSQSPRYKVAKRGQDVALRCDPISGHVSLFWYQQALGQGPEFLTYFQNEAQLDKSGLPSDRFFAERPEGSVSTLKIQRTQQEDSAVYLCASRTRQGPTGELFFGEGSRLTVL.

The rearrangement uses TRBV5-4 and TRBJ2-7, with 7 bases lining up with TRBD1. CDR3 length: 14 residues. From germline, CDR1 is SGHNT and CDR2 YYREEE (reference sequence). V trimming: 2 bases; J trimming: 0 bases; junction bases outside the gene matches: 2. The CDR3 protein is CASSLGTDSYEQYF. In nucleotides, the CDR3 is TGTGCCAGCAGCTTAGGGACAGACTCCTACGAGCAGTACTTC.

The sample holds a few counts of this clone. The V gene is TRBV5-5, the J gene TRBJ2-2; D remains unclear. This CDR3 contains 12 residues. The V gene's germline CDR1 is SGHKS and CDR2 YYEKEE (reference sequence). The V gene lost 4 bases and the J gene lost 2 bases, with 3 bases spanning the gap. The CDR3 protein is CASSHNTGELFF. The CDR3 DNA sequence: TGTGCCAGCAGCCATAACACCGGGGAGCTGTTTTTT.

The J gene is TRBJ1-4, the V gene TRBV29-1; 7 bases match TRBD1. V shed 4 bases, J shed 6 bases, and the junction held 5 bases outside the gene matches. The length of the CDR3 is 13 residues. Germline V gene sequence: CDR1 SQVTM, CDR2 ANQGSEA. The CDR3: CSVVWTGHEKLFF. The CDR3 coding sequence is TGCAGCGTTGTTTGGACAGGTCATGAAAAACTGTTTTTT.

The rearrangement uses TRBV30 and TRBJ1-4; D not certain. The germline V gene encodes CDR1 GTSNPN and CDR2 SVGIG (reference sequence). The CDR3 covers 14 residues. V was clipped by 4 bases and J by 8 bases, with 17 bases between them. CDR3 bases: TGTGCCTGGAACTATGTCGGGAAATCCGAAAAACTGTTTTTT. This sequence encodes CAWNYVGKSEKLFF.

This rearrangement joins TRBV4-3 to TRBJ2-5; D is unclear. V shed 2 bases and J shed 0 bases, with 10 bases lying between them. The CDR3 consists of 15 residues. The germline V gene encodes CDR1 LGHNA and CDR2 YSLEER. CDR3 sequence reads: CASSQSPTDQETQYF. CDR3 bases: TGCGCCAGCAGCCAAAGCCCAACCGACCAAGAGACCCAGTACTTC.

As regards this clone: This CDR3 is also generated by other DNA sequences in the sample. V is TRBV28 and J is TRBJ2-3; 10 nucleotides match TRBD2. CDR1 and CDR2 from the germline V gene are MDHEN and SYDVKM. The CDR3 extends over 15 amino acids. Germline trimming cut 6 bases from V and 3 bases from J; bases unmatched to any gene: 6. CDR3 protein: CASSSVAGGTDTQYF. The DNA of the CDR3 is TGTGCCAGCAGCAGCGTAGCGGGAGGTACAGATACGCAGTATTTT.

The rearrangement links TRBV2 to TRBJ2-1; 14 bases match TRBD2. The germline V gene has CDR1 SNHLY and CDR2 FYNNEI. This CDR3 region has 17 residues. V lost 4 bases and J lost 4; bases outside the gene matches: 6. CDR3 loop: CASSGLAGGPSYNEQFF. In nucleotides, the CDR3 is TGTGCCAGCAGTGGACTAGCGGGAGGGCCCTCTTACAATGAGCAGTTCTTC.

The rearrangement uses TRBV4-1 and TRBJ2-1; 14 positions agree with TRBD2. This CDR3 is 17 amino acids long. Germline CDR1 and CDR2: MGHRA and YSYEKL. Losses at the gene ends were 4 bases for V and 5 bases for J; bases not matched to a gene: 7. This CDR3 reads CASSPEPGLAGDNEQFF. The DNA for the CDR3 is TGCGCCAGCAGCCCGGAACCGGGACTAGCGGGAGACAATGAGCAGTTCTTC.

V is TRBV6-1 and J is TRBJ1-2; 10 bases are shared with TRBD1. CDR3 length equals 14 residues. Trimming cost V 2 bases and J 8 bases; bases outside gene matches: 5. CDR1 and CDR2 (germline): MNHNS, SASEGT. The CDR3 DNA sequence: TGTGCCAGCAGTGAACTTGGGACAGGGGTGGGCTACACCTTC. Translated: CASSELGTGVGYTF.

This clone was observed a few times. The chain uses TRBV11-3 and TRBJ2-3, with 7 bases matching TRBD2. Germline V lookup: CDR1 SGHNT, CDR2 YENEEA. With V trimmed by 1 base and J by 4 bases, 8 bases remained unmatched. The CDR3 is 16 residues long. The CDR3 loop is CASSLGRRESPDTQYF. The CDR3 DNA follows: TGTGCCAGCAGCTTAGGAAGGCGGGAGAGCCCAGATACGCAGTATTTT. Combining the CDR3 with reference TRBV11-3 and TRBJ2-3 gives the whole variable domain EAGVVQSPRYKIIEKKQPVAFWCNPISGHNTLYWYLQNLGQGPELLIRYENEEAVDDSQLPKDRFSAERLKGVDSTLKIQPAELGDSAVYLCASSLGRRESPDTQYFGPGTRLTVL.

The chain couples TRBV28 to TRBJ1-1; D is undetermined. V gave up 7 bases and J gave up 3 bases, with 18 bases separating them. The CDR3 loop spans 15 amino acids. CDR1 and CDR2 (germline): MDHEN, SYDVKM. CDR3 in amino acids: CASMGPGYEHTEAFF. The CDR3 DNA is TGTGCCAGCATGGGCCCTGGGTATGAACACACTGAAGCTTTCTTT.